These 21 T cell receptor beta chains were all obtained from the same sample, sequenced in a study of shared clonotypes between healthy human individuals. Measured with immunoSEQ multiplex PCR; TCRdb has only the in-frame clones, and not every one. The table shows around 580,000 clones, with 95% to 98% occurring only once. Naive CD8 populations comprised CD45RO-negative cells positively selected for CCR7, excluding terminally differentiated effector memory CD45RA+ cells. The sequenced material came from naive CD8+ T cells sorted from blood. These receptor sequences come from a man aged 30 to 39 in good health.

This chain connects TRBV7-8 to TRBJ1-5; D ambiguous. V gave up 2 bases and J gave up 0 bases, with 17 bases separating them. CDR3 length equals 18 residues. Germline CDR1 SGHVS, CDR2 FQNEAQ. CDR3 DNA: TGTGCCAGCAGCTTACGATCCGGACTGGATTATAGCAATCAGCCCCAGCATTTT. Residues: CASSLRSGLDYSNQPQHF.

Only one count was recorded for this clone. The chain combines TRBV27 with TRBJ2-7; D is perhaps TRBD1 (5 bases). V lost 3 bases to trimming and J lost 5 bases, with 17 bases between them. The CDR3 sequence is 15 residues long. Germline lookup yields CDR1 MNHEY and CDR2 SMNVEV (reference sequence). The CDR3 reads CASSFWGRPSDEQYF. In nucleotides, the CDR3 is TGTGCCAGCAGTTTTTGGGGCAGGCCATCCGACGAGCAGTACTTC.

The chain couples TRBV9 to TRBJ2-3; D gene uncertain. The V gene's germline CDR1 is SGDLS and CDR2 YYNGEE. Trimming shortened V by 4 bases and J by 2 bases, and 11 bases separated the two germline ends. The CDR3 covers 14 residues. For the CDR3, the DNA is TGTGCCAGCAGCCTCCACGGGTCCACAGATACGCAGTATTTT. Its translation is CASSLHGSTDTQYF.

V and J are TRBV25-1 and TRBJ2-7, with a weak D call TRBD1 (6 bases). V lost 5 bases and J 5 bases, leaving 19 bases between the germline ends. In germline, CDR1 is MGHDK, CDR2 SYGVNS. There are 15 residues in the CDR3. In DNA form, the CDR3 reads TGTGCCAGCAGTATAGGACAGCGACGCCTAAACGAGCAGTACTTC. This sequence encodes CASSIGQRRLNEQYF.

The chain recombines TRBV18 with TRBJ2-7; D not certain. CDR1 is KGHSH and CDR2 is LQKENI in the germline V gene. This CDR3 region has 14 residues. V lost 2 bases, J lost 0 bases, and 8 bases lay in between. The DNA of the CDR3 is TGTGCCAGCTCACCATCGCGGTCCTCCTACGAGCAGTACTTC. Amino acids: CASSPSRSSYEQYF.

This chain joins TRBV4-1 and TRBJ2-7; D perhaps matches TRBD1 (6 bases). The CDR3 runs to 13 residues. The V end lost 2 bases, the J end lost 6 bases, and 11 bases lay between the germline ends. Germline V CDR1 and CDR2: MGHRA, YSYEKL. CDR3 in amino acids: CASSQTTGTEQYF. As DNA, the CDR3 is TGCGCCAGCAGCCAAACCACAGGGACCGAGCAGTACTTC.

V and J are TRBV7-6 and TRBJ2-5; D unresolved. Trimming took off 5 bases at V and 4 bases at J, with 11 bases between the two ends. The CDR3 sequence is 13 residues long. Germline V lookup: CDR1 SGHVS, CDR2 FNYEAQ. This CDR3 reads CASSPRIGETQYF. The DNA of the CDR3 is TGTGCCAGCAGCCCTAGGATTGGAGAGACCCAGTACTTC.

This rearrangement joins TRBV4-1 to TRBJ2-1; the match to TRBD2 covers 8 bases. V lost 3 bases and J lost 5; bases outside the gene matches: 6. The CDR3 has 15 residues. Germline CDR1 is MGHRA and CDR2 is YSYEKL. CDR3 in amino acids: CASSQNSGADNEQFF. The DNA of the CDR3 is TGCGCCAGCAGCCAGAATAGCGGGGCCGACAATGAGCAGTTCTTC.

The chain uses TRBV9 and TRBJ2-1; 9 positions agree with TRBD2. Trimming at V came to 4 bases and at J to 4 bases, leaving 6 bases not matched to a gene. Germline V lookup: CDR1 SGDLS, CDR2 YYNGEE. The CDR3 spans 15 residues. CDR3 coding DNA: TGTGCCAGCAGCCCAAGGACTAGCGAATACAATGAGCAGTTCTTC. Translating it yields CASSPRTSEYNEQFF. Complete variable domain (other parts from reference TRBV9 and TRBJ2-1): DSGVTQTPKHLITATGQRVTLRCSPRSGDLSVYWYQQSLDQGLQFLIQYYNGEERAKGNILERFSAQQFPDLHSELNLSSLELGDSALYFCASSPRTSEYNEQFFGPGTRLTVL.

The chain combines TRBV5-1 with TRBJ1-2; 7 bases map to TRBD1. V was pared by 4 bases and J by 6 bases, with 9 bases of the junction left unmatched. Germline-derived CDR1 and CDR2 are SGHRS and YFSETQ. This CDR3 is built from 14 residues. The CDR3, as DNA: TGCGCCAGCAGCGCTGAAGTCAGGGGGGATGGCTACACCTTC. Translating it yields CASSAEVRGDGYTF.

The chain employs TRBV5-1 and TRBJ1-1; no reliable D call. Germline V gene sequence: CDR1 SGHRS, CDR2 YFSETQ. The CDR3 is made up of 13 amino acids. Trimming pared 1 base from V and 3 bases from J, leaving 7 bases between. This CDR3 reads CASSLMGDTEAFF. DNA of the CDR3: TGCGCCAGCAGCTTGATGGGTGACACTGAAGCTTTCTTT.

Written as DNA, the CDR3 is TGTGCCAGCAGCTTATCAGTGGGGACTGAAGCTTTCTTT. It specifies CASSLSVGTEAFF. V usage is TRBV7-9 and J usage is TRBJ1-1; D unclear. CDR1 and CDR2 from the germline V gene are SEHNR and FQNEAQ (reference sequence). This CDR3 has 13 amino acids. The V gene lost 2 bases and the J gene lost 5 bases, with 9 bases spanning the gap.

CDR3 sequence reads: CASSPAGGTNEKLFF. The CDR3 nucleotides are TGTGCCAGCAGTCCCGCCGGGGGAACTAATGAAAAACTGTTTTTT. The chain couples TRBV27 to TRBJ1-4, with D possibly matching TRBD1 (5 bases). The V gene lost 5 bases and the J gene lost 1 base, with 11 bases spanning the gap. The CDR3 length is 15 residues. Germline CDR1 MNHEY, CDR2 SMNVEV (reference sequence).

The chain employs TRBV5-6 and TRBJ1-5; 8 bases agree with TRBD1. Germline trimming cut 2 bases from V and 9 bases from J; bases unmatched to any gene: 1. Germline CDR1 and CDR2: SGHDT and YYEEEE. CDR3 length equals 12 residues. The CDR3 DNA reads as TGTGCCAGCAGCTTACAGGGGGGGCCCCAGCATTTT. Protein product: CASSLQGGPQHF.

The chain joins TRBV9 to TRBJ2-3, with D tentatively TRBD2 (6 bases). The CDR3 consists of 16 residues. Per the germline V gene, CDR1 is SGDLS and CDR2 is YYNGEE. V gave up 5 bases and J gave up 9 bases, with 25 bases separating them. The CDR3 DNA reads TGTGCCAGCAGGGGGAGAGATTCGGAGGGCCAAACCACGCAGTATTTT. Protein sequence: CASRGRDSEGQTTQYF.

This chain uses TRBV27 with TRBJ2-2; 9 positions match TRBD1. Per germline, CDR1 MNHEY and CDR2 SMNVEV (reference sequence). V lost 4 bases, J lost 6 bases, and 6 bases stayed unmatched. The length of the CDR3 is 15 residues. Here the CDR3 reads CASSWGQGSAGELFF. CDR3 DNA: TGTGCCAGCAGTTGGGGACAGGGCTCTGCCGGGGAGCTGTTTTTT.

With regard to this clone: Other nucleotide sequences from this sample produce the same CDR3. The chain carries TRBV11-2 and TRBJ1-3, with 9 bases fitting TRBD1. This CDR3 has 15 amino acids. V lost 1 base to trimming and J lost 2 bases; unmatched junction nucleotides: 0. Germline V gene lookup returns CDR1 SGHAT and CDR2 FQNNGV. CDR3 residues: CASSLGQGAGNTIYF. In DNA, the CDR3 is TGTGCCAGCAGCTTAGGACAGGGGGCTGGAAACACCATATATTTT.

The CDR3 DNA sequence: TGTGCCAGCAGTTTAACGGCCGGGGAGCTGTTTTTT. Its translation is CASSLTAGELFF. This chain links TRBV27 with TRBJ2-2; D gene unclear. Germline V gives CDR1 MNHEY, CDR2 SMNVEV (reference sequence). V was trimmed by 2 bases and J by 6 bases, leaving 4 bases between them. The CDR3 consists of 12 residues.

The chain uses TRBV11-2 and TRBJ2-7; 11 nucleotides match TRBD1. After removal of 1 base from V and 7 bases from J, the junction contained 12 bases not matched to a gene. The CDR3 length is 17 residues. Germline V lookup: CDR1 SGHAT, CDR2 FQNNGV. CDR3 residues: CASSLAGTGGLAGEQYF. The DNA for the CDR3 is TGTGCCAGCAGCTTAGCCGGGACAGGGGGACTGGCGGGTGAGCAGTACTTC.

CDR3 region: CASSQTGAYGYTF. The DNA for the CDR3 is TGTGCCAGCAGTCAGACAGGGGCCTATGGCTACACCTTC. The chain is built from TRBV6-5 and TRBJ1-2, with 8 positions matching TRBD1. Per germline, CDR1 MNHEY and CDR2 SVGAGI. The ends lost 5 bases at V and 4 bases at J; junction bases unmatched: 3. This CDR3 is 13 amino acids long.

The rearrangement joins TRBV5-6 to TRBJ1-2, with no clear D. The length of the CDR3 is 13 residues. Trimming removed 4 bases from V and 6 bases from J, with 13 bases in between. Per germline, CDR1 SGHDT and CDR2 YYEEEE. The CDR3 loop is CASSQSYGDGYTF. Here the CDR3 DNA reads TGTGCCAGCAGCCAGAGTTATGGGGATGGCTACACCTTC.